The present entry profiles one T cell receptor beta chain with its context. Clones were read by immunoSEQ multiplex PCR, and TCRdb kept only the in-frame ones, dropping some. The repertoire holds approximately 31,000 clones, with around 70% as singletons. The sample comes from a study of STAT5B mutations in CD4+ large granular lymphocyte leukemia. Germline V CDR1 and CDR2: MDHEN, SYDVKM. The CDR3 spans 14 residues. J lost 5 bases, V lost 5 bases, and 7 bases had no gene match. This clonotype originated in a human donor in good health. The J gene is TRBJ1-1, the V gene TRBV28, with TRBD1 matching 8 bases. The sequencing sample was made of CD4+ T cells from blood buffy coats. CDR3 DNA: TGTGCCAGCAGTAAAATAACAGGGGGAACTGAAGCTTTCTTT. Translated: CASSKITGGTEAFF. Combining the CDR3 with reference TRBV28 and TRBJ1-1 gives the whole variable domain DVKVTQSSRYLVKRTGEKVFLECVQDMDHENMFWYRQDPGLGLRLIYFSYDVKMKEKGDIPEGYSVSREKKERFSLILESASTNQTSMYLCASSKITGGTEAFFGQGTRLTVV.